This TCR beta chain came from a study of blood T cell repertoires in COVID-19. Across the whole study: Italy, Spain and the United States were the sources of the convalescent and acute COVID-19 samples.

TCRdb's table, derived via immunoSEQ multiplex PCR, lists solely in-frame clones and lacks some. The sample contains approximately 200,000 clones, 65% to 90% of which appear only once. The CDR3 contains 18 residues. The V segment lost 0 bases and the J segment 0 bases; nucleotides outside the gene matches: 7. Germline CDR1 LNHDA, CDR2 SQIVND (reference sequence). Material: PBMCs or T cells enriched from blood (not recorded which). The receptor's source is a woman in her 30s who had been exposed to COVID-19. The chain combines TRBV19 with TRBJ1-3; TRBD1 aligns across 8 bases. The CDR3 reads CASSIEGTGPFSGNTIYF. The CDR3 DNA is TGTGCCAGTAGTATAGAAGGGACAGGACCCTTCTCTGGAAACACCATATATTTT.